A selection of T cell receptor beta chains follows, all from one sample in a study of radiation and T cells in renal cell carcinoma. Clones were read by immunoSEQ multiplex PCR, and TCRdb kept only the in-frame ones, dropping some. The sample gives 140,000 or so clones, 86% of which show up once; about a sixth is in the top ten. The material was blood, obtained from a patient whose treatment included radiotherapy and nephrectomy. The receptors were gathered from a woman between 50 and 59 years old with renal cell carcinoma. Each CDR3 is given with its conserved first and last residue. The order of the fields is D gene, V gene, clone size, J gene, CDR3 protein, CDR3 DNA. The D gene is left open where the match is weak. For some rows the clone size is stated as once, few or many, or as a class when expanded; others skip it.

.	TRBV6-5	.	TRBJ2-1	CASSYGGAYNEQFF	TGTGCCAGCAGTTACGGCGGGGCTTACAATGAGCAGTTCTTC
.	TRBV6-1	.	TRBJ2-3	CASSGRPGRVTDTQYF	TGTGCCAGCAGTGGCCGACCCGGAAGGGTGACAGATACGCAGTATTTT
.	TRBV7-2	.	TRBJ1-3	CASSLGGAEGNTIYF	TGTGCCAGCAGCTTGGGGGGCGCGGAGGGAAACACCATATATTTT
.	TRBV6-6	few	TRBJ1-5	CASSRTVDQPQHF	TGTGCCAGCAGCCGTACCGTGGATCAGCCCCAGCATTTT
.	TRBV5-6	few	TRBJ2-1	CASSTGSQQFF	TGTGCCAGCAGTACAGGGTCGCAGCAGTTCTTC
.	TRBV9	.	TRBJ1-1	CASSVDQNTEAFF	TGTGCCAGCAGCGTTGATCAGAACACTGAAGCTTTCTTT
.	TRBV7-3	.	TRBJ2-1	CASSLSKRDEQFF	TGTGCCAGCAGCTTATCCAAAAGGGATGAGCAGTTCTTC
.	TRBV6-5	.	TRBJ2-7	CASSNTFYEQYF	TGTGCCAGCAGCAACACGTTCTACGAGCAGTACTTC
.	TRBV6-4	few	TRBJ2-7	CASSVTSRDEQYF	TGTGCCAGCAGTGTTACCTCTAGGGACGAGCAGTACTTC
TRBD1	TRBV28	.	TRBJ2-1	CASSSGQGAYNEQFF	TGTGCCAGCAGCTCGGGACAGGGGGCCTACAATGAGCAGTTCTTC
TRBD1	TRBV19	.	TRBJ2-1	CASSPGQAYNEQFF	TGTGCCAGTAGTCCGGGACAGGCATACAATGAGCAGTTCTTC
TRBD1	TRBV9	.	TRBJ2-7	CASSVSGGASYEQYF	TGTGCCAGCAGCGTATCAGGGGGCGCCTCCTACGAGCAGTACTTC